Sequencing of this TCR beta chain was carried out in a study of CD8 T cells in Susac syndrome. With 6 bases removed from V and 1 base from J, the gap between germline ends came to 12 bases. The CDR3 is 13 amino acids. CDR1 and CDR2 (germline): DFQATT, SNEGSKA (reference sequence). Random hexamers were used to reverse transcribe an amount of roughly 0.45 to 1 ug RNA. MiXCR was run by TCRdb on the immunoSEQ multiplex PCR reads, yielding one entry per CDR3 protein. The sample consists of 180,000 or so distinct CDR3 sequences, around 94% of them appearing once. TEMRA cells were FACS-enriched, unlike CD8+ and CD4+ T cells, which were negatively isolated.

This TCR was sampled from a human donor with Susac syndrome. The gene calls are TRBV20-1 and TRBJ1-1, with D unclear. The sample was CD4+ T cells from PBMCs. The CDR3 DNA reads as TGCAGTGCCCTTAAAGACGGGAACACTGAAGCTTTCTTT. It translates to CSALKDGNTEAFF.